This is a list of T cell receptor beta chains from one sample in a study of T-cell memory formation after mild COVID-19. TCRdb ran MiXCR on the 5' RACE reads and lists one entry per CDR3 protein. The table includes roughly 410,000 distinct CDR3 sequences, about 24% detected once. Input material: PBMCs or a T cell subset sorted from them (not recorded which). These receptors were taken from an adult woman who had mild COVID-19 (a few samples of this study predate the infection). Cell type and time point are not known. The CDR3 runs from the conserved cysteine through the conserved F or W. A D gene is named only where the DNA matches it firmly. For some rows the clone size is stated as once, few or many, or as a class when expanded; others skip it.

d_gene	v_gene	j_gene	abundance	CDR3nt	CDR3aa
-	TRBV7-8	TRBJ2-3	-	TGTGCCAGCAGCTTAGCGCGCTTTGGCGGGCGGCGGGGCACAGATACGCAGTATTTT	CASSLARFGGRRGTDTQYF
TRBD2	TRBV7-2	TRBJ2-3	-	TGTGCCAGCAGCGGGCTAGCGGGGGGCACAGATACGCAGTATTTT	CASSGLAGGTDTQYF
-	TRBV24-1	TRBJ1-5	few	TGTGCCACCAGTGATAACAGGGCACTCAATCAGCCCCAGCATTTT	CATSDNRALNQPQHF
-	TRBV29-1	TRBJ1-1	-	TGCAGCGTTGAAAGGGGGGCCGGGACACCTTTGAACACTGAAGCTTTCTTT	CSVERGAGTPLNTEAFF
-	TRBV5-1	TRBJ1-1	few	TGCGCCAGCAGCCACCGGGTCCTGGGGGCTGAAGCTTTCTTT	CASSHRVLGAEAFF
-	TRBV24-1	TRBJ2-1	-	TGTGCCACCAGTGATCTACAGGGCGAGAGCTCCTACAATGAGCAGTTCTTC	CATSDLQGESSYNEQFF
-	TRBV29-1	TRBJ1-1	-	TGCAGCGTTCAGTCCCGGAACACTGAAGCTTTCTTT	CSVQSRNTEAFF
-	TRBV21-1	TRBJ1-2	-	TGTGCCAGCAGCAAGCACTCGGGACACAGTGAGCCAAACCAGAACTATGGCTACACCTTC	CASSKHSGHSEPNQNYGYTF
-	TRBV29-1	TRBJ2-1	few	TGCAGCGTTGAGGAGCAAACTAGTGGGGAGCAGTTCTTC	CSVEEQTSGEQFF
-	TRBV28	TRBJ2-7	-	TGTGCCAGCAGTACTACAGGTTTCTCCTACGAGCAGTACTTC	CASSTTGFSYEQYF
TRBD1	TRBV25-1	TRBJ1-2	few	TGTGCCAGCGGGCAGACAGGGAAAAAGGGCGGCTACACCTTC	CASGQTGKKGGYTF
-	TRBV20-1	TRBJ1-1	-	TGCAGTGCCCCGACCCTCATGAACACTGAAGCTTTCTTT	CSAPTLMNTEAFF
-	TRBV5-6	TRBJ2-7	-	TGTGCCAGCAGCGTGGGACGTTACTCCTACGAGCAGTACTTC	CASSVGRYSYEQYF
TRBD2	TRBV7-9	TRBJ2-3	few	TGTGCCAGCAGCTGGGGACTAGCGGAGTTAGATACGCAGTATTTT	CASSWGLAELDTQYF
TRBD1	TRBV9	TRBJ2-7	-	TGTGCCAGCAGCACCGGGGACAGGGGCTACGAGCAGTACTTC	CASSTGDRGYEQYF
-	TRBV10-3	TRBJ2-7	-	TGTGCCATCAGGGGCGAAGGAGAGCAGTACTTC	CAIRGEGEQYF
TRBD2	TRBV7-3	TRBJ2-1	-	TGTGCCAGCAGCTTGACTAGCGGGGACTACAATGAGCAGTTCTTC	CASSLTSGDYNEQFF
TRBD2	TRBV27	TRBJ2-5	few	TGTGCCAGCAGTCGGGTAGCGGGAGTCTGGGAGACCCAGTACTTC	CASSRVAGVWETQYF
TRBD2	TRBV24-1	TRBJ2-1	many	TGTGCCACCAGTGTGAGGCTAGCGGGATATGGCAATGAGCAGTTCTTC	CATSVRLAGYGNEQFF
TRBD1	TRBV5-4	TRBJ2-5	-	TGTGCCAGCAGCCTAACGACAGGGGGTGGCGAGACCCAGTACTTC	CASSLTTGGGETQYF
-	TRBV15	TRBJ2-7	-	TGTGCCACCAGCAGAGATAACCTCTTGGAGCAGTACTTC	CATSRDNLLEQYF
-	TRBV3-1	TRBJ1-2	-	TGTGCCAGCAGCCAAGTCAGGGAAGATGGCTACACCTTC	CASSQVREDGYTF
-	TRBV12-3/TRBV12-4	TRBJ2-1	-	TGTGCCAGCAGTTTCGGCGGACCGCGCAATGAGCAGTTCTTC	CASSFGGPRNEQFF
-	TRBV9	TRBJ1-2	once	TGTGCCAGCAGCGTAGGCACGGCTCATGGCTACACCTTC	CASSVGTAHGYTF
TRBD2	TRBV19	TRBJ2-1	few	TGTGCCAGTAGTAGGGGATCGGGGGGGAGGAATGAGCAGTTCTTC	CASSRGSGGRNEQFF
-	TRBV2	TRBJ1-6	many	TGTGCCAGCAGGATTTCAGGGGCGGCAAACTCACCCCTCCACTTT	CASRISGAANSPLHF
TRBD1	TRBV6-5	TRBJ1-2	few	TGTGCCAGCAGATCTAACAGGGGATACTATGGCTACACCTTC	CASRSNRGYYGYTF
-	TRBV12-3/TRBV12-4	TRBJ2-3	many	TGTGCCAGCAGTCCCCAAGGGACAGATACGCAGTATTTT	CASSPQGTDTQYF
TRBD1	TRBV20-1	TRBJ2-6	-	TGCAGCGCAACAGGGGTCGGGGCCAACGTCCTGACTTTC	CSATGVGANVLTF
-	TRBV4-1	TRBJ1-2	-	TGCGCCAGCAGCCAAAACAGGGAATACAACTATGGCTACACCTTC	CASSQNREYNYGYTF
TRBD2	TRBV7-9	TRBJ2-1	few	TGTGCCAGCAGCTCCCAAGGGCTAGCGGCAATATCCTACAATGAGCAGTTCTTC	CASSSQGLAAISYNEQFF